The rows below give T cell receptor beta chains drawn from one sample of a study of shared clonotypes between healthy human individuals. Clones were read by immunoSEQ multiplex PCR, and TCRdb kept only the in-frame ones, dropping some. The sample lists about 180,000 clones, 85% to 95% occurring once. The sample taken for sequencing was naive CD4+ T cells sorted from blood. Receptors originate from a woman aged 25 to 39 in good health. The CDR3 runs from the conserved cysteine through the conserved F or W. D genes are given only for firm matches. Some rows mark clone size as missing; the rest say once, few, many or name a class of expanded clone.

>TRBJ1-2|once|TRBV9|NA
TGTGCCAGCAGCCCCACGGGAATCTATGGCTACACCTTC
CASSPTGIYGYTF
>TRBJ2-3|NA|TRBV10-3|TRBD2
TGTGCCATCAGTGTCGGACTAGCGGGGGAGCCAGATACGCAGTATTTT
CAISVGLAGEPDTQYF
>TRBJ2-1|NA|TRBV9|NA
TGTGCCAGCAGCGTAGCTCCGCAGGGTTACAATGAGCAGTTCTTC
CASSVAPQGYNEQFF
>TRBJ2-7|NA|TRBV28|NA
TGTGCCAGCAGTTTAAGTGCCAGGGATGACGAGCAGTACTTC
CASSLSARDDEQYF
>TRBJ1-1|NA|TRBV10-3|NA
TGTGCCATCAGTGAGTCTTGGGACACTGAAGCTTTCTTT
CAISESWDTEAFF
>TRBJ2-7|NA|TRBV18|TRBD1
TGTGCCAGCTCACCTCGGGACAGTTCCTACGAGCAGTACTTC
CASSPRDSSYEQYF
>TRBJ2-7|once|TRBV6-4|TRBD2
TGTGCCAGCAGTGACTCGAAAGGTTGGAGCGGGACCCTCTCCTACGAGCAGTACTTC
CASSDSKGWSGTLSYEQYF
>TRBJ1-4|NA|TRBV29-1|NA
TGCAGCGGGACAGATAATGAAAAACTGTTTTTT
CSGTDNEKLFF
>TRBJ2-7|NA|TRBV6-6|NA
TGTGCCAGTCAGCCCAGGCAGAGACCCTACGAGCAGTACTTC
CASQPRQRPYEQYF
>TRBJ1-6|NA|TRBV6-6|NA
TGTGCCAGCAGTTACTCCCAGAGCTCCTATAATTCACCCCTCCACTTT
CASSYSQSSYNSPLHF
>TRBJ2-7|NA|TRBV5-1|NA
TGCGCCAGCAGCTACCGCCCAAGCGCGGACTACGAGCAGTACTTC
CASSYRPSADYEQYF
>TRBJ2-7|once|TRBV9|NA
TGTGCCAGCAGCGCTCCATCGTCCTACGAGCAGTACTTC
CASSAPSSYEQYF
>TRBJ2-3|NA|TRBV5-8|NA
TGTGCCAGCAGCTTGGCCGTGGGAAACACAGATACGCAGTATTTT
CASSLAVGNTDTQYF
>TRBJ1-1|NA|TRBV6-5|NA
TGTGCCAGCAGTTACTCAGCGGAGGCGTACACTGAAGCTTTCTTT
CASSYSAEAYTEAFF
>TRBJ2-7|few|TRBV4-2|NA
TGTGCCAGCGGACAGTTCCCGGGATACGAGCAGTACTTC
CASGQFPGYEQYF
>TRBJ1-2|NA|TRBV6-5|NA
TGTGCCAGCAGTTACGAAGGGCAACAAACCTATGGCTACACCTTC
CASSYEGQQTYGYTF
>TRBJ2-1|NA|TRBV2|NA
TGTGCCAATAAAGATTACAATGAGCAGTTCTTC
CANKDYNEQFF
>TRBJ1-1|NA|TRBV18|TRBD1
TGTGCCAGCTCATCCGACAGGGGGGCTGCAGAAGCTTTCTTT
CASSSDRGAAEAFF
>TRBJ1-3|NA|TRBV7-9|NA
TGTGCCAGCAGCGTTGGACAGTTTGGAAACACCATATATTTT
CASSVGQFGNTIYF
>TRBJ1-1|NA|TRBV19|NA
TGTGCCAGTAGTGCCCGGGGCCGATGGGTCCCCAACACTGAAGCTTTCTTT
CASSARGRWVPNTEAFF
>TRBJ1-1|NA|TRBV5-1|NA
TGCGCCAGCAGCTTGAGAGGGACTGAAGCTTTCTTT
CASSLRGTEAFF
>TRBJ1-1|NA|TRBV19|NA
TGTGCCAGTAGTGGGGTCACTGAAGCTTTCTTT
CASSGVTEAFF
>TRBJ2-7|NA|TRBV7-9|NA
TGTGCCAGCAGCCCAGGCGGGGGACAGCGCGAGCAGTACTTC
CASSPGGGQREQYF